This T cell receptor (beta chain) was documented in a study of beta chain features in type 1 diabetes. This clone appeared a few times. Its antigen is not known. Germline V gene lookup returns CDR1 KGHSH and CDR2 LQKENI. V was pared by 3 bases and J by 0 bases, with 11 bases between. The CDR3 loop spans 15 amino acids. General study results and limits: Researchers caution that PCR might favor shorter templates, equally among patients and controls. Any HLA type influence on TCRB rearrangement was left unresolved here. The study found moderately but significantly shorter TCRB CDR3s in all four CD4+ subsets of Type 1 diabetes patients.

Sequencing targeted expressed TCRB transcripts, as all isolated RNA had been reverse transcribed. TCRdb keeps only in-frame clones here, not all; method: immunoSEQ multiplex PCR. This table holds 200,000 to 300,000 clones, about a fifth found once. What was sequenced was naive CD4+ T cells from blood. The sequence derives from a woman in her thirties or forties with type 1 diabetes. The chain links TRBV18 to TRBJ1-2; no firm D call. CDR3 region: CASSPVAGANYGYTF. CDR3 bases: TGTGCCAGCTCACCTGTCGCGGGAGCTAACTATGGCTACACCTTC.